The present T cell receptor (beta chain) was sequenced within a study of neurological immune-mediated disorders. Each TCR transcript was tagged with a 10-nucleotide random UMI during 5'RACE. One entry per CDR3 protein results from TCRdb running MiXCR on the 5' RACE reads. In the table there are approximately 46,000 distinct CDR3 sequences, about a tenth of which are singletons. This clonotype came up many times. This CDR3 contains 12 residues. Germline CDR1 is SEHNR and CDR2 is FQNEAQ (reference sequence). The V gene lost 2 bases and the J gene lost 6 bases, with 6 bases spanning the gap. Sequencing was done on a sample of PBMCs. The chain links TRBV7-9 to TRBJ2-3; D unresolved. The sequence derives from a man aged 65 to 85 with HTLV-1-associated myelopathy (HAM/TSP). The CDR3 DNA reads TGTGCCAGCAGCTTAAAGTCGGATACGCAGTATTTT. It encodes CASSLKSDTQYF. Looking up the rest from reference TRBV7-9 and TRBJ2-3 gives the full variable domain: DTGVSQNPRHKITKRGQNVTFRCDPISEHNRLYWYRQTLGQGPEFLTYFQNEAQLEKSRLLSDRFSAERPKGSFSTLEIQRTEQGDSAMYLCASSLKSDTQYFGPGTRLTVL.